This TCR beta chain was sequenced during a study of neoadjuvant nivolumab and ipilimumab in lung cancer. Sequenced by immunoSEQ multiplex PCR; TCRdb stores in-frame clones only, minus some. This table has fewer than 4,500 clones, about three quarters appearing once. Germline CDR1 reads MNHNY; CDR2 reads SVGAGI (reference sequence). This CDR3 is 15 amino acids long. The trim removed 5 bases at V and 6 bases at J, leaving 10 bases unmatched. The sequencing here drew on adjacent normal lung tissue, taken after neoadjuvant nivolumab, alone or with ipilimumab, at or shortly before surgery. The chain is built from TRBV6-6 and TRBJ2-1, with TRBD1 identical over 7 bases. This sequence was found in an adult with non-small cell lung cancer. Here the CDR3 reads CASSQPGQLSNEQFF. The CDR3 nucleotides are TGTGCCAGCAGTCAGCCGGGACAGCTAAGCAATGAGCAGTTCTTC.